This T cell receptor (beta chain) was profiled in a study of Ad26.COV2.S vaccination and SARS-CoV-2 variants. Study-level points and caveats: Considerable breadth of spike-specific CD8+ and CD4+ T cell responses has reportedly been documented following vaccination.

Measured with immunoSEQ multiplex PCR; TCRdb has only the in-frame clones, and not every one. Altogether some 320,000 clones are present, around 83% being singletons, with the ten largest covering roughly 2.1%. A word on this clone: The antigen is unknown.

Trimming left V 5 bases short and J 7 bases short, with 18 bases between. The CDR3 extends over 15 amino acids. Looked up from germline, CDR1 is GTSNPN and CDR2 is SVGIG (reference sequence). Described treatment: some 20 received Ad26.COV2.S at low or high dose, single or two shots; roughly five received placebo; per-sample allocation not given. Sampling was performed 63 days after the first vaccine or placebo injection. Sequencing used peripheral blood, obtained in a trial of Ad26.COV2.S vaccine versus placebo. This clonotype was sampled from a person between 18 and 65 years old who received the Ad26.COV2.S COVID-19 vaccine or a placebo. The V call is TRBV30, the J call TRBJ1-6, with D perhaps TRBD1 (6 bases). The CDR3 region is CAWDSSGQGNSPLHF. The CDR3 DNA follows: TGTGCCTGGGACTCGAGTGGTCAGGGGAATTCACCCCTCCACTTT.